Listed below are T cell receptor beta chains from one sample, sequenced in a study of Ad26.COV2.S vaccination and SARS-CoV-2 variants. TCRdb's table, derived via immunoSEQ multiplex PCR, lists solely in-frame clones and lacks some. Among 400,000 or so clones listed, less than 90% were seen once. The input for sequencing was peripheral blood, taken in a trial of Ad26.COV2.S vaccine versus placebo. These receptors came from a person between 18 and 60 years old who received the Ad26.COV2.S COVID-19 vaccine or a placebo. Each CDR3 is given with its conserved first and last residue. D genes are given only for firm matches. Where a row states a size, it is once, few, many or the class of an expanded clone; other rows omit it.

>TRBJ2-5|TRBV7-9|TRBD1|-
CASSLVSGGSGETQYF
TGTGCCAGCAGCTTAGTGTCAGGGGGATCCGGGGAGACCCAGTACTTC
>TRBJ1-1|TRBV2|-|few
CASRKEVPNTEAFF
TGTGCCAGCAGGAAAGAGGTCCCAAACACTGAAGCTTTCTTT
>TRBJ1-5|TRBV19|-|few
CASSMYMGYQPQHF
TGTGCCAGTAGTATGTACATGGGGTATCAGCCCCAGCATTTT
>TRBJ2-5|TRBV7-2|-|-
CASSLVGGSQETQYF
TGTGCCAGCAGCTTAGTTGGGGGATCCCAAGAGACCCAGTACTTC
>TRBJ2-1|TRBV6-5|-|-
CASSYSGTPNNEQFF
TGTGCCAGCAGTTACTCAGGGACCCCTAACAATGAGCAGTTCTTC
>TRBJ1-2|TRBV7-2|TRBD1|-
CASAGQGKGGYTF
TGTGCCAGCGCGGGACAGGGGAAAGGTGGCTACACCTTC
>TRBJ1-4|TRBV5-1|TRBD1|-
CASSLGDSRKELFF
TGCGCCAGCAGCTTGGGGGACAGCAGAAAGGAACTGTTTTTT
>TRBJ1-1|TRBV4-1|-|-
CASSHANGGKNTEAFF
TGCGCCAGCAGCCACGCAAACGGGGGCAAGAACACTGAAGCTTTCTTT
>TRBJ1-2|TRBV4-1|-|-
CASSQSGLSYGYTF
TGCGCCAGCAGCCAGTCTGGACTGTCCTATGGCTACACCTTC
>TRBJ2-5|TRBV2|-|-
CASSEVRRETQYF
TGTGCCAGCAGTGAGGTTAGGCGAGAGACCCAGTACTTC
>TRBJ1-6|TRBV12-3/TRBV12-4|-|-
CASRTIYSPLHF
TGTGCCAGCAGAACAATATACTCACCCCTCCACTTT
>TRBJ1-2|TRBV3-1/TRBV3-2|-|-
CATHQGGGNYGYTF
TGTGCCACCCACCAGGGAGGGGGTAACTATGGCTACACCTTC
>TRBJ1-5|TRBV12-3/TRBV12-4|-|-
CASSFTHGQPQHF
TGTGCCAGCAGTTTCACCCACGGGCAGCCCCAGCATTTT
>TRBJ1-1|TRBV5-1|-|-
CASSPGDGGTEAFF
TGCGCCAGCAGCCCCGGGGACGGAGGCACTGAAGCTTTCTTT
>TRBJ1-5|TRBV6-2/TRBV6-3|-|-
CASSYGGASQPQHF
TGTGCCAGCAGTTACGGAGGGGCGAGTCAGCCCCAGCATTTT
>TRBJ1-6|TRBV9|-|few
CASSINWGSPLHF
TGTGCCAGCAGCATCAACTGGGGTTCACCCCTCCACTTT
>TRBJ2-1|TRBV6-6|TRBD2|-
CASSSSGGASEQFF
TGTGCCAGCAGTTCTAGCGGGGGGGCCAGTGAGCAGTTCTTC
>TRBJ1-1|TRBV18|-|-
CASSPGRENTEAFF
TGTGCCAGCTCACCTGGCAGAGAGAACACTGAAGCTTTCTTT
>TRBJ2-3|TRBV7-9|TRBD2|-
CASSLGLATDTQYF
TGTGCCAGCAGCTTGGGACTAGCGACAGATACGCAGTATTTT
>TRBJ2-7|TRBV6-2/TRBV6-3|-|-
CASSYSRYEQYF
TGTGCCAGCAGTTACTCTCGATACGAGCAGTACTTC
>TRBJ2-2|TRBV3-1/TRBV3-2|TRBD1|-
CASSLQGRGQTGELFF
TGTGCCAGCAGCCTGCAGGGCAGGGGGCAAACCGGGGAGCTGTTTTTT
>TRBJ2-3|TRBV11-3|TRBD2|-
CASSSGTTTDTQYF
TGTGCCAGCAGCTCCGGGACTACAACAGATACGCAGTATTTT
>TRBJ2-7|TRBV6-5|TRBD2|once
CASRTKAGGHEQYF
TGTGCCAGCAGGACGAAAGCGGGGGGACACGAGCAGTACTTC
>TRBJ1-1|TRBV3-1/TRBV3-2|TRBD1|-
CASSQDFRTGENTEAFF
TGTGCCAGCAGCCAAGACTTCCGGACAGGGGAGAACACTGAAGCTTTCTTT
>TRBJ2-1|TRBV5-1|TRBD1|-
CASSRQGATDEQFF
TGCGCCAGCAGCCGACAGGGGGCTACGGATGAGCAGTTCTTC
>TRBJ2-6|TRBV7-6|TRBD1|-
CASSTRTGLGANVLTF
TGTGCCAGCAGCACGCGGACAGGTCTTGGGGCCAACGTCCTGACTTTC
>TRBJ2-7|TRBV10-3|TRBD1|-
CAISSWTGTYEQYF
TGTGCCATCAGTTCTTGGACAGGGACATACGAGCAGTACTTC